The rows below give T cell receptor beta chains drawn from one sample of a study of blood T cells in healthy people across ages. MiXCR, run by TCRdb on the 5' RACE reads, gives a single entry per CDR3 protein. Counted here are some 850,000 distinct CDR3 sequences, more than 25% occurring once; the ten biggest clones make up roughly 3.1%. This same sample was also part of a study on T cells of mothers and their children.

Sequenced sample: blood. These receptors were taken from a boy between 10 and 17 years old in good health. The CDR3 runs from the conserved cysteine through the conserved F or W.

>TRBJ1-6|TRBV2|15
CASSEGQGFDSPLHF
>TRBJ2-5|TRBV12-3/TRBV12-4|15
CASSPRGGTQETQYF
>TRBJ1-1|TRBV12-3/TRBV12-4|14
CASSLHRAGTEAFF
>TRBJ2-5|TRBV5-1|15
CASSLGSLFQETQYF
>TRBJ2-5|TRBV2|13
CASQRGGRETQYF
>TRBJ2-5|TRBV12-3/TRBV12-4|15
CASRPSGGAGKTQYF
>TRBJ1-2|TRBV19|16
CASSTRDRARIYGYTF
>TRBJ2-5|TRBV4-1|14
CASSQDAAWETQYF
>TRBJ2-3|TRBV27|14
CASSSGTNPDTQYF
>TRBJ2-1|TRBV20-1|14
CSAREWSSYNEQFF
>TRBJ2-3|TRBV5-6|14
CASSLSRYTDTQYF
>TRBJ1-2|TRBV12-3/TRBV12-4|13
CASSLDRGSGYTF
>TRBJ2-7|TRBV10-2|14
CASSDLTKTYEQYF
>TRBJ2-1|TRBV12-3/TRBV12-4|12
CASSLDGIEQFF
>.|TRBV2|13
CASSERAGDEQFF
>TRBJ2-7|TRBV3-1|13
CASSQDRAYEQYF
>TRBJ1-1|TRBV5-1|14
CASSSVRENTEAFF
>TRBJ2-7|TRBV27|16
CASSPSGTGAFYEQYF
>TRBJ1-4|TRBV5-1|15
CASSITGTGKEKLFF
>.|TRBV28|15
CASSYTGTSSETQYF
>TRBJ2-5|TRBV5-1|13
CARVGPAQETQYF
>TRBJ2-6|TRBV2|15
CASSPRVSGANVLTF
>TRBJ1-6|TRBV10-2|14
CASRQGTYNSPLHF
>.|TRBV6-6|16
CASSYSKGAFKDEQFF
>TRBJ2-1|TRBV9|15
CASSGGLANYNEQFF
>TRBJ2-2|TRBV10-3|15
CAISAGGAGTGELFF
>TRBJ2-4|TRBV6-5|14
CASSYSRGRDIQYF
>TRBJ2-7|TRBV4-1|14
CASSQEIKGYEQYF
>TRBJ2-6|TRBV7-2|19
CASSSQLQGPESGANVLTF
>TRBJ1-2|TRBV12-3/TRBV12-4|13
CAVSPGQDYGYTF
>TRBJ2-3|TRBV29-1|15
CSVDPLAGESDTQYF
>TRBJ2-5|TRBV4-1|15
CASSHSPGVRETQYF
>.|TRBV5-6|14
CASSSGVAQETQYF
>TRBJ1-2|TRBV12-3/TRBV12-4|16
CASSLSTTGGHYGYTF
>TRBJ1-1|TRBV7-9|18
CASSLDFYRGSMNTEAFF
>TRBJ1-1|TRBV5-1|14
CASSLQGSLGEAFF
>.|TRBV7-6|13
CASSKVGSDEQYF
>.|TRBV3-1|15
CASSPRTGKAYEQYF
>TRBJ1-5|TRBV19|16
CASSIGTGHSNQPQHF
>TRBJ1-6|TRBV25-1|13
CASSEDFYSPLHF
>TRBJ1-5|TRBV7-2|15
CASSLIGGFNQPQHF
>TRBJ2-1|TRBV12-3/TRBV12-4|13
CASSLFSGREQFF
>TRBJ2-7|TRBV6-5|14
CASSTGGQSYEQYF
>TRBJ1-1|TRBV28|14
CASSTGTGVTEAFF
>TRBJ2-1|TRBV10-2|14
CASSEQGAYNEQFF
>TRBJ2-3|TRBV28|16
CASMGSGGAGTDTQYF
>.|TRBV18|13
CASSLMTAYEQYF
>TRBJ2-1|TRBV5-1|15
CASSDRESSYNEQFF
>TRBJ2-3|TRBV2|14
CASSEALLGGTQYF
>TRBJ1-1|TRBV5-1|14
CASSLEPEVPEAFF
>TRBJ2-7|TRBV10-3|14
CAIRQGAQSYEQYF
>TRBJ2-7|TRBV5-1|16
CASSLGGPQPGHEQYF
>TRBJ1-5|TRBV20-1|13
CSASQGEGQPQHF
>TRBJ1-1|TRBV5-1|16
CASSRTLGPPNTEAFF
>TRBJ2-1|TRBV27|18
CASSVSSGGPRSYNEQFF
>TRBJ2-7|TRBV20-1|15
CSATTGTAVSYEQYF
>TRBJ2-7|TRBV5-1|16
CASSLNNGPGFYEQYF
>TRBJ2-3|TRBV10-3|15
CAIGSSGGAADTQYF